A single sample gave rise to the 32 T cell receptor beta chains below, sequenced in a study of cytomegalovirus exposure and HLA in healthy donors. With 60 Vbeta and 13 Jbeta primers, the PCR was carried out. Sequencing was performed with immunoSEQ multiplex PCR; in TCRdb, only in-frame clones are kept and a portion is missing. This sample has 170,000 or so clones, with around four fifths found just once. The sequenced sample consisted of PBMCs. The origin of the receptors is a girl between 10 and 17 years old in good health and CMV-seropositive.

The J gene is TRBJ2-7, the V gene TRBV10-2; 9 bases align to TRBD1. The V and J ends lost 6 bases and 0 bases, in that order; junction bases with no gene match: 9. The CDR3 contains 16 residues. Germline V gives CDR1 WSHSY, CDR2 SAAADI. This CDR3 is CASRGQGRPNSYEQYF. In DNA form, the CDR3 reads TGCGCCAGCAGAGGACAGGGGCGCCCAAACTCCTACGAGCAGTACTTC.

The CDR3 sequence: CASSLRKGLDEQYF. The CDR3 bases are TGTGCCAGCAGCCTAAGGAAGGGGCTCGACGAGCAGTACTTC. The J gene is TRBJ2-7, the V gene TRBV5-4; perhaps TRBD1 as D (5 bases). Germline assignment: CDR1 SGHNT and CDR2 YYREEE (reference sequence). Trimming left V 4 bases short and J 5 bases short, with 16 bases between. The CDR3 runs to 14 residues.

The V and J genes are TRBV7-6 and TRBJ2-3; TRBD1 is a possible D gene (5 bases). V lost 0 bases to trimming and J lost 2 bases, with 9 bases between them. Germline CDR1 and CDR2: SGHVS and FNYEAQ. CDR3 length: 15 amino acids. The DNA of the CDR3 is TGTGCCAGCAGCTTAGCAGGGGTAGACACAGATACGCAGTATTTT. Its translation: CASSLAGVDTDTQYF.

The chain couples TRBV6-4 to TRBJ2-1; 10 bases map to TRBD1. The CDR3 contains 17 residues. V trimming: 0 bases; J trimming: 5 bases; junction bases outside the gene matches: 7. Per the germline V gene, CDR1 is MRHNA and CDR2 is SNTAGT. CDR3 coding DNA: TGTGCCAGCAGTGACTCGATAGGGGGACAGGGGAACAATGAGCAGTTCTTC. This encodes CASSDSIGGQGNNEQFF.

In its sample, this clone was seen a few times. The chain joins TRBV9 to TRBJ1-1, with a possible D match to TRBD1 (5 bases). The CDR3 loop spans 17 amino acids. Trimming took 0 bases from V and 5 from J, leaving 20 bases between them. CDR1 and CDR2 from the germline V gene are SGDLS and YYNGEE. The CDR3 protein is CASSVGAGKKFGTEAFF. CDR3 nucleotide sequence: TGTGCCAGCAGCGTAGGCGCAGGGAAGAAGTTTGGGACTGAAGCTTTCTTT.

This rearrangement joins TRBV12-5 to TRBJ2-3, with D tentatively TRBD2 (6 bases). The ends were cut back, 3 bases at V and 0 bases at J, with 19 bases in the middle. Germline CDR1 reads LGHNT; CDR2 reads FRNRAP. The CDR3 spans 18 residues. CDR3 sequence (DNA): TGTGCTAGTGGTTTAACCCCCTCGGGACTCACCAGCACAGATACGCAGTATTTT. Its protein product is CASGLTPSGLTSTDTQYF.

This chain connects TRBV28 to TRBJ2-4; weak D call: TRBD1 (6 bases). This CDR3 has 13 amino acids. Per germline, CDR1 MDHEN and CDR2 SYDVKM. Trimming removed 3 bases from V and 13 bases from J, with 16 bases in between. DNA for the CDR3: TGTGCCAGCAGTTTGGTCCAGGGGACCCCACAGTACTTC. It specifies CASSLVQGTPQYF.

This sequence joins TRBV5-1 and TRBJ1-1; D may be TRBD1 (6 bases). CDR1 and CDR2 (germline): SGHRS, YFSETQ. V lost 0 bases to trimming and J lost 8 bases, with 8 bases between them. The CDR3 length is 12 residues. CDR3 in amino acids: CASSLDRDEAFF. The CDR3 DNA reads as TGCGCCAGCAGCTTGGACAGGGACGAAGCTTTCTTT.

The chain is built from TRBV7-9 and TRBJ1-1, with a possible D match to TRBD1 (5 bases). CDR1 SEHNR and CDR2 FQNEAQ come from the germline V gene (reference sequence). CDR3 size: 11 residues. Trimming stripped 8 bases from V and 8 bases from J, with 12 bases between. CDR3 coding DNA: TGTGCCAGCTTAACCCAGGGCGAAGCTTTCTTT. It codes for CASLTQGEAFF.

The CDR3 DNA sequence: TGTGCCAGCAGCTTAGAGGGGCTGGCTCAGCCCCAGCATTTT. Translated: CASSLEGLAQPQHF. This chain connects TRBV7-9 to TRBJ1-5; D is possibly TRBD1 (5 bases). The CDR3 has 14 amino acids. CDR1 and CDR2 (germline): SEHNR, FQNEAQ (reference sequence). V was cut by 1 base and J by 6 bases, with 10 bases left in between.

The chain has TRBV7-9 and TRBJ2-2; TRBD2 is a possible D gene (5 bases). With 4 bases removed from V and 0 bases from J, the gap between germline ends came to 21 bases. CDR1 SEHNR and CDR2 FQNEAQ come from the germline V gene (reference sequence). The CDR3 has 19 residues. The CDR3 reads CASSSSRDLTFANTGELFF. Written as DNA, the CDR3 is TGTGCCAGCAGCTCTTCTCGGGATTTGACTTTCGCGAACACCGGGGAGCTGTTTTTT.

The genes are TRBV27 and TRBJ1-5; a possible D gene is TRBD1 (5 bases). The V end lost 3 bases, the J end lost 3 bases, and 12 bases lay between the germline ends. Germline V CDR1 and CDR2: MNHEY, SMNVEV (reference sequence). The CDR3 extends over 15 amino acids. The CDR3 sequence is CASSLVGGSNQPQHF. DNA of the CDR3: TGTGCCAGCAGTTTGGTCGGGGGGTCCAATCAGCCCCAGCATTTT.

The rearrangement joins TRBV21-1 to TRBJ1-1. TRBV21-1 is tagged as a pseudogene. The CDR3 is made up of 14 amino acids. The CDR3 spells CASSKRPTGTEAFF. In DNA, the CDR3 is TGTGCCAGCAGCAAACGGCCGACGGGCACTGAAGCTTTCTTT.

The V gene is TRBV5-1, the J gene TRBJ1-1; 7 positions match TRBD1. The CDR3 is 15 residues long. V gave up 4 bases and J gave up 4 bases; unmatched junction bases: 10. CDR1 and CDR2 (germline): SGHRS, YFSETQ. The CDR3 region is CASSREGASGTEAFF. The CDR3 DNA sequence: TGCGCCAGCAGCCGAGAGGGGGCCTCGGGCACTGAAGCTTTCTTT.

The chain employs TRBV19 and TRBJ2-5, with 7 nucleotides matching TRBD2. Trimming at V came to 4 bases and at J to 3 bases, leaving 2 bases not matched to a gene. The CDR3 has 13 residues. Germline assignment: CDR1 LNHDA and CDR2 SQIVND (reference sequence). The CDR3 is CASSSRGEETQYF. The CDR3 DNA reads TGTGCCAGTAGTAGCCGGGGGGAAGAGACCCAGTACTTC.

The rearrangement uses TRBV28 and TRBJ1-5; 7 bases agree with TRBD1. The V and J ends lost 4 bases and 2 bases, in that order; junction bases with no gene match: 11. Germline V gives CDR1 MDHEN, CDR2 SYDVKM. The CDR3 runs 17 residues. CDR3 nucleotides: TGTGCCAGCAGTTCAGGGACCAGGGGGACCGGCAATCAGCCCCAGCATTTT. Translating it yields CASSSGTRGTGNQPQHF.

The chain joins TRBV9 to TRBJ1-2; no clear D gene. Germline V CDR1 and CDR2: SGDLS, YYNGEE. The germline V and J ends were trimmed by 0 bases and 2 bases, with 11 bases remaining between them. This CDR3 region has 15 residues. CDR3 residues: CASSVDSGINYGYTF. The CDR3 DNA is TGTGCCAGCAGCGTAGACTCCGGGATAAACTATGGCTACACCTTC.

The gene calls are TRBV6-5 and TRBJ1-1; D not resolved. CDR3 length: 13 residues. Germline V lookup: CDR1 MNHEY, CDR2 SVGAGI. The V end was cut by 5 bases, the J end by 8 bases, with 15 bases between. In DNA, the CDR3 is TGTGCCAGCAGTACCCCGGGTAGACGAGAAGCTTTCTTT. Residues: CASSTPGRREAFF.

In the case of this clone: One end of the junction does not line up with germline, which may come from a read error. The CDR3 coding sequence is TGTGCTAGCAGCTTCGACAGGAACACCGGGGAGCTGTTTTTT. This translates into CASSFDRNTGELFF. The J gene is TRBJ2-2, the V gene TRBV7-7; TRBD1 might be the D (5 bases). The CDR3 extends over 14 amino acids. Germline V gene data show CDR1 as SSHAT and CDR2 as FNYEAQ (reference sequence).

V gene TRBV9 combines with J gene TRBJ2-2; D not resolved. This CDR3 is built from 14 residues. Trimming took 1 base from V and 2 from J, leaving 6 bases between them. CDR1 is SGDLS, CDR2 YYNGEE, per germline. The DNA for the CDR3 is TGTGCCAGCAGCGTATCAAGCAACACCGGGGAGCTGTTTTTT. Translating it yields CASSVSSNTGELFF.

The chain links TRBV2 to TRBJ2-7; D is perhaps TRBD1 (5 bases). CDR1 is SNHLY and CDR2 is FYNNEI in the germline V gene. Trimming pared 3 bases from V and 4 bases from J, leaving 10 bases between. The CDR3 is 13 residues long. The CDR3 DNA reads TGTGCCAGCAGTGACAGGGTAAAATACGAGCAGTACTTC. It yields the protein CASSDRVKYEQYF.

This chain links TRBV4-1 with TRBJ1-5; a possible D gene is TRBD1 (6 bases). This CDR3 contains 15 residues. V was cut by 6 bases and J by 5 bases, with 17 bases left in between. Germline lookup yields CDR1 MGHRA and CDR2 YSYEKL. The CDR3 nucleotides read TGCGCCAGCAGTTCCAAGGGGGGGGGAGATCAGCCCCAGCATTTT. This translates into CASSSKGGGDQPQHF.

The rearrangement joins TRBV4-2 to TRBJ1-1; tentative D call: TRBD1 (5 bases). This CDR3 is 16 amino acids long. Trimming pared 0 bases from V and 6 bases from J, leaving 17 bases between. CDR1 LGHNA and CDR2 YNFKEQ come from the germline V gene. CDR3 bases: TGTGCCAGCAGCCAAGACCCAGGGTTGAAGGAATCTGAAGCTTTCTTT. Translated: CASSQDPGLKESEAFF.

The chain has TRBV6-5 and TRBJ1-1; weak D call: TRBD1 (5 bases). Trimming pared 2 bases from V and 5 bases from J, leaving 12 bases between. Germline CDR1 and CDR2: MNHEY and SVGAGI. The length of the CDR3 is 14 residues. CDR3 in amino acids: CASSYTPGNTEAFF. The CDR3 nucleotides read TGTGCCAGCAGTTACACTCCAGGGAATACTGAAGCTTTCTTT.

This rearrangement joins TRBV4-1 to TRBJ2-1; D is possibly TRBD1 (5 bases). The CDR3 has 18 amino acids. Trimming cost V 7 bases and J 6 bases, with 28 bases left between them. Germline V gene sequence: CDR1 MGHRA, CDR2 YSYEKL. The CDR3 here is CASNPAFRTHLQGNEQFF. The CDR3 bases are TGCGCCAGCAACCCCGCATTTCGGACCCACCTCCAGGGCAATGAGCAGTTCTTC.

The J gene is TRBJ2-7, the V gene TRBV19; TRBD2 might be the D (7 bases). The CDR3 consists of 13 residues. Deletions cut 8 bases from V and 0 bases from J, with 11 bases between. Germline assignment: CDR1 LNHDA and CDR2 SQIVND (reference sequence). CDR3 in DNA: TGTGCCAGTTCGGGGGGCACCTCCTACGAGCAGTACTTC. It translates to CASSGGTSYEQYF.

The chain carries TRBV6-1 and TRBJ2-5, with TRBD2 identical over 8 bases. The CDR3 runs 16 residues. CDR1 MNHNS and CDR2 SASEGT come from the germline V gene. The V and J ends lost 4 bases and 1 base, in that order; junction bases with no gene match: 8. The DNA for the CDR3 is TGTGCCAGCAGTGTCGCCTGGCGGGGGGCCCAAGAGACCCAGTACTTC. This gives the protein CASSVAWRGAQETQYF.

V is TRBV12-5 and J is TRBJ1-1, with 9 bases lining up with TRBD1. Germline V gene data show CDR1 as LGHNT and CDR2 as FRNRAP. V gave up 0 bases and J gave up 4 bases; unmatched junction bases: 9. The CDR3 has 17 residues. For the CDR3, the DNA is TGTGCTAGTGGTTTGGTAATTGACAGGGGGATGGGCACTGAAGCTTTCTTT. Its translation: CASGLVIDRGMGTEAFF.

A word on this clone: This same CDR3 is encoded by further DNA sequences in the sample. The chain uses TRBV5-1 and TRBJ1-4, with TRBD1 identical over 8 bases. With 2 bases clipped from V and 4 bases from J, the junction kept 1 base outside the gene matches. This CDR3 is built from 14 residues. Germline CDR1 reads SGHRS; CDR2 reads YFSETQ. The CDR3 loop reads CASSLGQGNEKLFF. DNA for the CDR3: TGCGCCAGCAGCTTAGGACAGGGTAATGAAAAACTGTTTTTT.

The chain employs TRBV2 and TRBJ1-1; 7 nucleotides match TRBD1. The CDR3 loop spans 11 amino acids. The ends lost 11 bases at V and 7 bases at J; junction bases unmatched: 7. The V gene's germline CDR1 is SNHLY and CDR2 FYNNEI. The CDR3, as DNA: TGTGCCGATAGGGGGCCCGATGAAGCTTTCTTT. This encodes CADRGPDEAFF.

In nucleotides, the CDR3 is TGCGCCAGCAGGCGGGGCGGCCAAGAGACCCAGTACTTC. Translation gives CASRRGGQETQYF. The V gene is TRBV10-2, the J gene TRBJ2-5, with D perhaps matching TRBD2 (6 bases). The germline V and J ends were trimmed by 6 bases and 1 base, with 9 bases remaining between them. Germline loops: CDR1 WSHSY, CDR2 SAAADI. The CDR3 consists of 13 residues.

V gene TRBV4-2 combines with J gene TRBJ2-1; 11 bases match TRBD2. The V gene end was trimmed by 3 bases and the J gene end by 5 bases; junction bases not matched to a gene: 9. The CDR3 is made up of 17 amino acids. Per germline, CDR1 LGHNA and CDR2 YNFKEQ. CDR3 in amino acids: CASSQEPGTSGDNEQFF. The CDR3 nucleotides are TGTGCCAGCAGCCAGGAGCCCGGGACTAGCGGAGACAATGAGCAGTTCTTC.